Listed below are T cell receptor beta chains from one sample, sequenced in a study of cytomegalovirus exposure and HLA in healthy donors. Data came from immunoSEQ multiplex PCR; TCRdb stores just in-frame clones and leaves some out. The data hold about 130,000 clones, with around 75% observed a single time. Sequenced input: PBMCs. The receptors derive from a man in his thirties or forties in good health and CMV-seronegative. CDR3s include the opening cysteine and the closing phenylalanine or tryptophan. The order of the fields is clone size, CDR3 length, V gene, J gene, D gene, CDR3 DNA, CDR3 protein. A D gene is named only where the DNA matches it firmly. Size values are once, few and many counts, or a class for expanded clones, and some rows have none.

abundance: NA
len: 16
v_gene: TRBV7-9
j_gene: TRBJ2-3
d_gene: NA
CDR3nt: TGTGCCAGCAGCTTCGGTGGTGACTTCCACACAGATACGCAGTATTTT
CDR3aa: CASSFGGDFHTDTQYF

abundance: few
len: 14
v_gene: TRBV7-2
j_gene: TRBJ1-2
d_gene: NA
CDR3nt: TGTGCCAGCAGCTTGCGACAGGAGAACTATGGCTACACCTTC
CDR3aa: CASSLRQENYGYTF

abundance: NA
len: 14
v_gene: TRBV4-2
j_gene: TRBJ1-6
d_gene: NA
CDR3nt: TGTGCCAGCAGCCAAGAAGATCTGGGGCAGTTCCTCCACTTT
CDR3aa: CASSQEDLGQFLHF

abundance: NA
len: 13
v_gene: TRBV5-4
j_gene: TRBJ2-1
d_gene: TRBD2
CDR3nt: TGTGCCAGCAGCTGGGGACTAGGCGATGAGCAGTTCTTC
CDR3aa: CASSWGLGDEQFF

abundance: few
len: 15
v_gene: TRBV9
j_gene: TRBJ2-3
d_gene: NA
CDR3nt: TGTGCCAGCAGCGTAGTGGCTAGCGTCCCAGATACGCAGTATTTT
CDR3aa: CASSVVASVPDTQYF

abundance: NA
len: 12
v_gene: TRBV14
j_gene: TRBJ2-7
d_gene: TRBD2
CDR3nt: TGTGCCAGCCGGGAGGGGGGCAGCGAGCAGTACTTC
CDR3aa: CASREGGSEQYF

abundance: few
len: 13
v_gene: TRBV4-3
j_gene: TRBJ2-4
d_gene: TRBD1
CDR3nt: TGCGCCAGCAGCCACCAGGACAGGAACATTCAGTACTTC
CDR3aa: CASSHQDRNIQYF

abundance: NA
len: 14
v_gene: TRBV30
j_gene: TRBJ1-6
d_gene: NA
CDR3nt: TGTGCCTGGAGTGCTACAGGTTCCAATTCCCCCCTCCACTTT
CDR3aa: CAWSATGSNSPLHF

abundance: few
len: 11
v_gene: TRBV5-1
j_gene: TRBJ2-7
d_gene: NA
CDR3nt: TGCGCCAGCAGCAACAGCTACGAGCAGTACTTC
CDR3aa: CASSNSYEQYF

abundance: few
len: 13
v_gene: TRBV28
j_gene: TRBJ1-5
d_gene: NA
CDR3nt: TGTGCCAGCAGAGACAGCTACAATCAGCCCCAGCATTTT
CDR3aa: CASRDSYNQPQHF

abundance: NA
len: 14
v_gene: TRBV28
j_gene: TRBJ2-7
d_gene: NA
CDR3nt: TGTGCCAGCAATACCCCAGGGGCCCTGTACGAGCAGTACTTC
CDR3aa: CASNTPGALYEQYF

abundance: NA
len: 14
v_gene: TRBV29-1
j_gene: TRBJ2-7
d_gene: NA
CDR3nt: TGCAGCGTTGAAGACGGCCAGGGTTTCGACGAGCAGTACTTC
CDR3aa: CSVEDGQGFDEQYF

abundance: few
len: 15
v_gene: TRBV6-4
j_gene: TRBJ2-2
d_gene: TRBD2
CDR3nt: TGTGCGAGCAGTGACGGTCTAGCGGACACCGGGGAGCTGTTTTTT
CDR3aa: CASSDGLADTGELFF

abundance: NA
len: 16
v_gene: TRBV6-1
j_gene: TRBJ1-6
d_gene: NA
CDR3nt: TGTGCCAGCAGTGGTATCTTGATGATTGAGAGTTCACCCCTCCACTTT
CDR3aa: CASSGILMIESSPLHF

abundance: few
len: 14
v_gene: TRBV5-5
j_gene: TRBJ1-5
d_gene: TRBD1
CDR3nt: TGTGCCAGCAGCTTGGAGGGACAGGATCAGCCCCAGCATTTT
CDR3aa: CASSLEGQDQPQHF

abundance: NA
len: 14
v_gene: TRBV7-2
j_gene: TRBJ2-7
d_gene: TRBD1
CDR3nt: TGTGCCAGCAGCCGCAGGGGGAGCCCCTACGAGCAGTACTTC
CDR3aa: CASSRRGSPYEQYF

abundance: NA
len: 16
v_gene: TRBV4-2
j_gene: TRBJ2-1
d_gene: NA
CDR3nt: TGTGCCAGCAGCCAATCCAGGGGCAACTCCTACAATGAGCAGTTCTTC
CDR3aa: CASSQSRGNSYNEQFF

abundance: once
len: 16
v_gene: TRBV18
j_gene: TRBJ1-2
d_gene: TRBD1
CDR3nt: TGTGCCAGCTCAGAAAGTCTCGGGACAGGGGTAAATGGCTACACCTTC
CDR3aa: CASSESLGTGVNGYTF

abundance: once
len: 15
v_gene: TRBV4-2
j_gene: TRBJ2-5
d_gene: NA
CDR3nt: TGTGCCAGCAGCCAAGATAAGTTTCGAGGAGAGACCCAGTACTTC
CDR3aa: CASSQDKFRGETQYF

abundance: NA
len: 12
v_gene: TRBV25-1
j_gene: TRBJ1-1
d_gene: TRBD1
CDR3nt: TGTGCCAGCAGCCGGGACAGGTTCGCGGCTTTCTTT
CDR3aa: CASSRDRFAAFF

abundance: NA
len: 14
v_gene: TRBV21-1
j_gene: TRBJ2-7
d_gene: NA
CDR3nt: TGTGCCAGCAGCAAAATGAGTAGCAGATACGAGCAGTACTTC
CDR3aa: CASSKMSSRYEQYF

abundance: NA
len: 13
v_gene: TRBV2
j_gene: TRBJ1-1
d_gene: TRBD1
CDR3nt: TGTGCCAGCAGGGACAGGGCCTGGGGTGAAGCTTTCTTT
CDR3aa: CASRDRAWGEAFF

abundance: NA
len: 16
v_gene: TRBV7-9
j_gene: TRBJ2-3
d_gene: TRBD1
CDR3nt: TGTGCCAGCAGCTCCAGGACAGGGGTCTGGTCAGATACGCAGTATTTT
CDR3aa: CASSSRTGVWSDTQYF

abundance: NA
len: 13
v_gene: TRBV7-2
j_gene: TRBJ2-7
d_gene: TRBD1
CDR3nt: TGTGCCAGCAACGGGGACAGCGCCTACGAGCAGTACTTC
CDR3aa: CASNGDSAYEQYF

abundance: few
len: 15
v_gene: TRBV7-2
j_gene: TRBJ2-3
d_gene: NA
CDR3nt: TGTGCCAGCAGCTGGCAGGGGTCCGGCACAGATACGCAGTATTTT
CDR3aa: CASSWQGSGTDTQYF

abundance: NA
len: 14
v_gene: TRBV2
j_gene: TRBJ1-1
d_gene: NA
CDR3nt: TGTGCCAGCATCATGGGGGCAGCAAACACTGAAGCTTTCTTT
CDR3aa: CASIMGAANTEAFF

abundance: few
len: 13
v_gene: TRBV5-1
j_gene: TRBJ2-7
d_gene: TRBD1
CDR3nt: TGCGCCAGCCGACAGGGACAGACCTACGAGCAGTACTTC
CDR3aa: CASRQGQTYEQYF

abundance: NA
len: 12
v_gene: TRBV4-2
j_gene: TRBJ1-1
d_gene: NA
CDR3nt: TGTGCCAGCAGCCAAGGGGGCCCTGAAGCTTTCTTT
CDR3aa: CASSQGGPEAFF

abundance: NA
len: 12
v_gene: TRBV6-5
j_gene: TRBJ2-3
d_gene: NA
CDR3nt: TGTGCCAGCAGTATTCGGGGTTATACGCAGTATTTT
CDR3aa: CASSIRGYTQYF

abundance: NA
len: 13
v_gene: TRBV6-1
j_gene: TRBJ1-5
d_gene: TRBD1
CDR3nt: TGTGCCAGCAGTGAGATCGGGACAGGAGCTCAGCATTTT
CDR3aa: CASSEIGTGAQHF

abundance: NA
len: 14
v_gene: TRBV30
j_gene: TRBJ1-6
d_gene: TRBD1
CDR3nt: TGTGCCTGGAGTCCGGGACAGGGTAATTCACCCCTCCACTTT
CDR3aa: CAWSPGQGNSPLHF

abundance: NA
len: 13
v_gene: TRBV5-1
j_gene: TRBJ1-2
d_gene: NA
CDR3nt: TGCGCCAGCAGCTTGCGGGGTACGGATGGCTACACCTTC
CDR3aa: CASSLRGTDGYTF

abundance: NA
len: 13
v_gene: TRBV11-3
j_gene: TRBJ2-3
d_gene: NA
CDR3nt: TGTGCCAGCAGCTTAGGGGCCGCAGATACGCAGTATTTT
CDR3aa: CASSLGAADTQYF

abundance: NA
len: 16
v_gene: TRBV18
j_gene: TRBJ2-7
d_gene: NA
CDR3nt: TGTGCCAGCTCACCCACTACCGGGGGGCGGGCCTACGAGCAGTACTTC
CDR3aa: CASSPTTGGRAYEQYF

abundance: NA
len: 14
v_gene: TRBV5-6
j_gene: TRBJ1-2
d_gene: TRBD1
CDR3nt: TGTGCCAGCAGTTGGGACAGGGAGGCCGTAGGCTACACCTTC
CDR3aa: CASSWDREAVGYTF

abundance: few
len: 14
v_gene: TRBV13
j_gene: TRBJ2-5
d_gene: NA
CDR3nt: TGTGCCAGCAGCCTTTTTTTCCGGGACAAAAAGCAGTACTTC
CDR3aa: CASSLFFRDKKQYF

abundance: NA
len: 14
v_gene: TRBV4-1
j_gene: TRBJ1-1
d_gene: TRBD1
CDR3nt: TGCGCCAGCAGCCCGCCGGACAGGGGGCTGAGGGCTTTCTTT
CDR3aa: CASSPPDRGLRAFF

abundance: NA
len: 14
v_gene: TRBV10-1
j_gene: TRBJ2-7
d_gene: NA
CDR3nt: TGCGCCAGCAGTGGGCCCCAGGGCCTCTACGAGCAGTACTTC
CDR3aa: CASSGPQGLYEQYF

abundance: once
len: 12
v_gene: TRBV30
j_gene: TRBJ1-2
d_gene: TRBD1
CDR3nt: TGTGCCTGGAGTACGAACAGGGGCGGCTACACCTTC
CDR3aa: CAWSTNRGGYTF

abundance: few
len: 16
v_gene: TRBV10-3
j_gene: TRBJ2-2
d_gene: TRBD2
CDR3nt: TGTGCCATTGCTTCTAGCGGGAGGGCCAATACCGGGGAGCTGTTTTTT
CDR3aa: CAIASSGRANTGELFF

abundance: NA
len: 16
v_gene: TRBV4-1
j_gene: TRBJ2-1
d_gene: TRBD2
CDR3nt: TGCGCCAGCAGCCAAGATACCAGCGGGGGGGCCGGAGAGCAGTTCTTC
CDR3aa: CASSQDTSGGAGEQFF

abundance: once
len: 13
v_gene: TRBV29-1
j_gene: TRBJ1-1
d_gene: NA
CDR3nt: TGCAGCGTTGAGGGGGGGATAGGCACTGAAGCTTTCTTT
CDR3aa: CSVEGGIGTEAFF

abundance: NA
len: 16
v_gene: TRBV28
j_gene: TRBJ1-5
d_gene: NA
CDR3nt: TGTGCCAGCAAAGGAACCGCGGCTTACGGCAATCAGCCCCAGCATTTT
CDR3aa: CASKGTAAYGNQPQHF

abundance: NA
len: 18
v_gene: TRBV5-5
j_gene: TRBJ1-1
d_gene: NA
CDR3nt: TGTGCCAGCAGCTTTAATCCTGGTGGGCCAGAATTGAACACTGAAGCTTTCTTT
CDR3aa: CASSFNPGGPELNTEAFF

abundance: NA
len: 18
v_gene: TRBV27
j_gene: TRBJ2-7
d_gene: NA
CDR3nt: TGTGCCAGCAGTTTAGCTCCACCAGTCAGTGCCTTCTCCTACGAGCAGTACTTC
CDR3aa: CASSLAPPVSAFSYEQYF

abundance: NA
len: 18
v_gene: TRBV15
j_gene: TRBJ2-1
d_gene: TRBD2
CDR3nt: TGTGCCACCAGCCCCACGACTAGCGGGAGTTTATCCTACAATGAGCAGTTCTTC
CDR3aa: CATSPTTSGSLSYNEQFF

abundance: NA
len: 14
v_gene: TRBV11-2
j_gene: TRBJ2-5
d_gene: TRBD1
CDR3nt: TGTGCCAGCAGCCATACGGACAGGACGAGGGACCAGTACTTC
CDR3aa: CASSHTDRTRDQYF

abundance: NA
len: 13
v_gene: TRBV30
j_gene: TRBJ2-3
d_gene: NA
CDR3nt: TGTGCCGTACAGGGTTTCACCACAGATACGCAGTATTTT
CDR3aa: CAVQGFTTDTQYF

abundance: NA
len: 13
v_gene: TRBV6-5
j_gene: TRBJ1-4
d_gene: TRBD1
CDR3nt: TGTGCCAGCGGAGGGGGCTCGGGTGAAAAACTGTTTTTT
CDR3aa: CASGGGSGEKLFF

abundance: once
len: 15
v_gene: TRBV6-6
j_gene: TRBJ2-7
d_gene: TRBD1
CDR3nt: TGTGCCAGCACGGGCGTTGGGCAGGGGGCCTACGAGCAGTACTTC
CDR3aa: CASTGVGQGAYEQYF

abundance: NA
len: 16
v_gene: TRBV25-1
j_gene: TRBJ1-1
d_gene: NA
CDR3nt: TGTGCCAGCAGTGAATTCGCGTCAGGGGCGAACACTGAAGCTTTCTTT
CDR3aa: CASSEFASGANTEAFF

abundance: NA
len: 16
v_gene: TRBV18
j_gene: TRBJ2-2
d_gene: TRBD1
CDR3nt: TGTGCCAGCTCAACTTTCGGGACAGACAACACCGGGGAGCTGTTTTTT
CDR3aa: CASSTFGTDNTGELFF

abundance: NA
len: 13
v_gene: TRBV18
j_gene: TRBJ2-3
d_gene: TRBD1
CDR3nt: TGTGCCAGCAAACAGGGGAGCACAGATACGCAGTATTTT
CDR3aa: CASKQGSTDTQYF

abundance: NA
len: 15
v_gene: TRBV28
j_gene: TRBJ1-5
d_gene: NA
CDR3nt: TGTGCCAGCCGCTATTTACTCCGGAGCAATCAGCCCCAGCATTTT
CDR3aa: CASRYLLRSNQPQHF

abundance: NA
len: 16
v_gene: TRBV11-2
j_gene: TRBJ2-2
d_gene: TRBD2
CDR3nt: TGTGCCAGCAGCTTAAGACTAGCGGGAGGGCCACGGGAGCTGTTTTTT
CDR3aa: CASSLRLAGGPRELFF

abundance: few
len: 15
v_gene: TRBV28
j_gene: TRBJ1-6
d_gene: TRBD1
CDR3nt: TGTGCCAGCAGTACCCGGGACAGTGATAATTCACCCCTCCACTTT
CDR3aa: CASSTRDSDNSPLHF

abundance: NA
len: 16
v_gene: TRBV6-5
j_gene: TRBJ1-1
d_gene: NA
CDR3nt: TGTGCCAGCAGTTACTCGGTTGGACACCTGAACACTGAAGCTTTCTTT
CDR3aa: CASSYSVGHLNTEAFF

abundance: NA
len: 14
v_gene: TRBV30
j_gene: TRBJ2-2
d_gene: TRBD1
CDR3nt: TGTGCCTGGAGTTTAGGACAGGGGGTGGGGGAGCTGTTTTTT
CDR3aa: CAWSLGQGVGELFF

abundance: NA
len: 11
v_gene: TRBV2
j_gene: TRBJ1-1
d_gene: NA
CDR3nt: TGTGCCAGGGAGTTGAACACTGAAGCTTTCTTT
CDR3aa: CARELNTEAFF

abundance: NA
len: 15
v_gene: TRBV7-6
j_gene: TRBJ2-7
d_gene: TRBD1
CDR3nt: TGTGCCAGCAGCTTAGAACAGGGGGCCTTCTACGAGCAGTACTTC
CDR3aa: CASSLEQGAFYEQYF